These T cell receptor beta chains were read from a single sample in a study of identical twins. TCRdb re-called the 5' RACE reads with MiXCR, one entry per CDR3 protein. The sample yields under 1 million distinct CDR3 sequences, 9% to 15% seen once. Separately, the same data were catalogued under a study of yellow fever vaccine responses in identical twins.

Sequenced input: PBMCs. The receptor set was obtained from a woman under 30 in good health. Each CDR3 is given with its conserved first and last residue. The D gene is left open where the match is weak. Clone size is shown for a subset of rows, as once, few, many or a class of expanded clone.

.,TRBJ2-7,many,TRBV11-2,TGTGCCAGCTGCCGTTGGGCAGGTCCCTACGAGCAGTACTTC,CASCRWAGPYEQYF
TRBD2,TRBJ2-5,once,TRBV11-2,TGTGCCAGCAGCTTGGGGTCTAGCGGCCAAGAGACCCAGTACTTC,CASSLGSSGQETQYF
TRBD2,TRBJ2-1,few,TRBV6-1,TGTGCCAGCAGTGAAAGACTAGCGGGCGTGAATGAGCAGTTCTTC,CASSERLAGVNEQFF
TRBD2,TRBJ2-5,.,TRBV6-5,TGTGCCAGCAGTTACGGGCTAGCGGATAACCAAGAGACCCAGTACTTC,CASSYGLADNQETQYF
.,TRBJ2-7,few,TRBV24-1,TGTGCCACCCCCCGGTGGGGGGGCCGTTACGAGCAGTACTTC,CATPRWGGRYEQYF
.,TRBJ2-5,few,TRBV19,TGTGCCAGTAGTATAGATCTGGGAGGACGGGAAGAGACCCAGTACTTC,CASSIDLGGREETQYF
.,TRBJ2-5,few,TRBV2,TGTGCCAGCAGTTTCGTAGGGACAAGGAAAGAGACCCAGTACTTC,CASSFVGTRKETQYF
.,TRBJ2-3,.,TRBV5-1,TGCGCCAGCAGGGTAGCGGGCACAGATACGCAGTATTTT,CASRVAGTDTQYF
.,TRBJ2-6,.,TRBV6-1,TGTGCCAGCACCCCTACAGGGTTTGGTGGGGCCAACGTCCTGACTTTC,CASTPTGFGGANVLTF
TRBD1,TRBJ2-1,.,TRBV5-1,TGCGCCAGCAGCTTGGGGACAGGGGGCCTACACAATGAGCAGTTCTTC,CASSLGTGGLHNEQFF
.,TRBJ1-2,.,TRBV20-1,TGCAGTGCCCAACATCCTCTCTATGGCTACACCTTC,CSAQHPLYGYTF
.,TRBJ1-2,few,TRBV5-8,TGTGCCAGCAGCTGGGGGACGCCTAACTATGGCTACACCTTC,CASSWGTPNYGYTF
.,TRBJ1-6,.,TRBV20-1,TGCAGTGCTAGAGATTTAGGGAGCCTTAATTCACCCCTCCACTTT,CSARDLGSLNSPLHF
.,TRBJ1-1,many,TRBV6-5,TGTGCCAGCAGTTATGGGTGGAACACTGAAGCTTTCTTT,CASSYGWNTEAFF
.,TRBJ1-3,.,TRBV18,TGTGCCAGCTCACCGGACCCTCGAGGCTCTGGAAACACCATATATTTT,CASSPDPRGSGNTIYF
TRBD2,TRBJ2-1,many,TRBV10-3,TGTGCCATCGGGCTAGCGGGGGACTACAATGAGCAGTTCTTC,CAIGLAGDYNEQFF
.,TRBJ2-1,.,TRBV29-1,TGCAGCGTTGCTCACTCTGCGGTTGAGCAGTTCTTC,CSVAHSAVEQFF
TRBD2,TRBJ2-1,few,TRBV20-1,TGCAGTGCTAGAGATGGGCGGGGGTCGAATGAGCAGTTCTTC,CSARDGRGSNEQFF
.,TRBJ2-3,.,TRBV4-1,TGCGCCAGCAGCCAAGATCGGACCCAGGGGGATACGCAGTATTTT,CASSQDRTQGDTQYF
.,TRBJ2-7,.,TRBV10-3,TGTGCCATCAGTGAGTTGGCGGTGACCTACGAGCAGTACTTC,CAISELAVTYEQYF
.,TRBJ1-5,.,TRBV3-1,TGTGCCAGCAGCCAAGGAGTTGATAGCAATCAGCCCCAGCATTTT,CASSQGVDSNQPQHF
.,TRBJ2-1,.,TRBV6-5,TGTGCCAGCAGTTACTCCGTTCTCCGCGGCGAGCAGTTCTTC,CASSYSVLRGEQFF
TRBD2,TRBJ2-3,.,TRBV2,TGTGCCAGCCCAACTAGCGGGATCCCCCCAGATACGCAGTATTTT,CASPTSGIPPDTQYF
.,TRBJ2-1,many,TRBV10-2,TGCGCCAGCAGTTCATCCGGACAACAAGGGCAGTTCTTC,CASSSSGQQGQFF
.,TRBJ2-1,many,TRBV24-1,TGTGCCACCAGTGACCTTGGACCCCTCGAGGAGCAGTTCTTC,CATSDLGPLEEQFF
.,TRBJ2-1,few,TRBV3-1,TGTGCCAGCAGCCTTAATGGGGTTACCTACAATGAGCAGTTCTTC,CASSLNGVTYNEQFF
TRBD1,TRBJ1-4,.,TRBV7-9,TGTGCCAGCAGCTTGCTGACAGGGGGGAATGAAAAACTGTTTTTT,CASSLLTGGNEKLFF
.,TRBJ2-7,few,TRBV6-5,TGTGCCAGCAGTAACTCGATGGGGCCCTCCTACGAGCAGTACTTC,CASSNSMGPSYEQYF
.,TRBJ2-3,.,TRBV5-1,TGCGCCAGCAGCTTGATGCAGGGAGGAGTCACAGATACGCAGTATTTT,CASSLMQGGVTDTQYF
TRBD1,TRBJ1-2,.,TRBV12-3/TRBV12-4,TGTGCCAGCAGTTATGGGACAGTCTATGGCTACACCTTC,CASSYGTVYGYTF
.,TRBJ2-3,.,TRBV10-3,TGTGCCATCAGTGACGCGGGGGCGCGAGGGACGCAGTATTTT,CAISDAGARGTQYF
.,TRBJ1-1,.,TRBV29-1,TGCAGCGTTCCTGTGGGCCTAGGGGCTTTCTTT,CSVPVGLGAFF
.,TRBJ2-3,.,TRBV24-1,TGTGCCACCAGTCGACCGGGACCCAACACAGATACGCAGTATTTT,CATSRPGPNTDTQYF
.,TRBJ2-7,.,TRBV29-1,TGCAGCGTTGCGCTAGCAACGTACGAGCAGTACTTC,CSVALATYEQYF
.,TRBJ2-2,few,TRBV5-1,TGCGCCAGCAGCTCGGGGACCGGTCCCGGGGAGCTGTTTTTT,CASSSGTGPGELFF
.,TRBJ1-5,few,TRBV6-2/TRBV6-3,TGTGCCAGCAGTTATCCCCTGAATAGCAATCAGCCCCAGCATTTT,CASSYPLNSNQPQHF
TRBD2,TRBJ2-2,.,TRBV4-1,TGCGCCAGCAGCCAGGTCGGGGGGATCACCGGGGAGCTGTTTTTT,CASSQVGGITGELFF
TRBD2,TRBJ2-5,.,TRBV2,TGTGCCAGCAATGCGGGGGGCCCAGGAGAGACCCAGTACTTC,CASNAGGPGETQYF
TRBD2,TRBJ2-7,many,TRBV5-1,TGCGCCAGCAGCTTGGCCGAGGCTAGCGGGGTCTACGAGCAGTACTTC,CASSLAEASGVYEQYF
TRBD2,TRBJ2-1,few,TRBV5-1,TGCGCCAGCAGCTTGGTAGCGGGTGCTGCCTACAATGAGCAGTTCTTC,CASSLVAGAAYNEQFF
TRBD1,TRBJ2-1,.,TRBV5-4,TGTGCCAGCAGCCAGGGACAGGACTCCTACAATGAGCAGTTCTTC,CASSQGQDSYNEQFF
TRBD2,TRBJ2-3,.,TRBV7-9,TGTGCCAGCAGCACAAGACTAGCGGGGGGCGGGGATACGCAGTATTTT,CASSTRLAGGGDTQYF
TRBD2,TRBJ2-5,few,TRBV19,TGTGCCAGCACCTTGGCGGGGGGGCCCCAAGAGACCCAGTACTTC,CASTLAGGPQETQYF
.,TRBJ2-1,.,TRBV11-2,TGTGCCAGCAGCTTAGTTAGGGGGGGACATAATGAGCAGTTCTTC,CASSLVRGGHNEQFF
TRBD2,TRBJ2-2,.,TRBV5-6,TGTGCCAGGAGCCCCGGGGGAGGCGGGGCGGGAGTTTCCGGGGAGCTGTTTTTT,CARSPGGGGAGVSGELFF
.,TRBJ2-3,many,TRBV9,TGTGCCAGCAGCGTTACGAGGATCACAGATACGCAGTATTTT,CASSVTRITDTQYF
.,TRBJ2-7,.,TRBV27,TGTACCAGCAGCTCAAACCTCCCGGGATCTTACTCCTACGAGCAGTACTTC,CTSSSNLPGSYSYEQYF
.,TRBJ2-5,.,TRBV2,TGTGCCAGCAGTGAAGATGCAGCCTCCCAAGAGACCCAGTACTTC,CASSEDAASQETQYF
.,TRBJ1-5,.,TRBV6-1,TGTGCATGGGGTATAGGCAATCAGCCCCAGCATTTT,CAWGIGNQPQHF
TRBD2,TRBJ2-7,.,TRBV20-1,TGCAGTGCTAGAGATGAGACTAGCGGAACCTACGAGCAGTACTTC,CSARDETSGTYEQYF